These 7 T cell receptor beta chains originate from one sample sequenced in a study of Ad26.COV2.S vaccination and SARS-CoV-2 variants. The treatment is: over 15 received Ad26.COV2.S at low or high dose, single or two shots; several received placebo; per-sample allocation not given. Specimen acquisition occurred on day 63 following the initial vaccine or placebo injection. Repertoires were generated with immunoSEQ multiplex PCR, while TCRdb's copy carries only in-frame clones and drops some. The table shows roughly 350,000 clones, with 88% occurring only once. The sample here was peripheral blood, taken in a trial of Ad26.COV2.S vaccine versus placebo. These receptors all come from a person between 18 and 65 years old who received the Ad26.COV2.S COVID-19 vaccine or a placebo.

This chain's CDR3 is CSVRKGDGYTF. The CDR3 DNA follows: TGCAGCGTCCGCAAAGGAGATGGCTACACCTTC. V is TRBV29-1 and J is TRBJ1-2; no clear D gene. This CDR3 has 11 residues. Germline CDR1 SQVTM, CDR2 ANQGSEA. The V and J ends lost 6 bases and 6 bases respectively, with 11 bases between them. Using reference TRBV29-1 and TRBJ1-2 for the parts outside the CDR3, the full variable domain is SAVISQKPSRDICQRGTSLTIQCQVDSQVTMMFWYRQQPGQSLTLIATANQGSEATYESGFVIDKFPISRPNLTFSTLTVSNMSPEDSSIYLCSVRKGDGYTFGSGTRLTVV.

This clone appeared a single time. This rearrangement joins TRBV19 to TRBJ2-7; D gene uncertain. The germline V gene encodes CDR1 LNHDA and CDR2 SQIVND (reference sequence). CDR3 length: 13 residues. Trimming shortened V by 3 bases and J by 0 bases, and 6 bases separated the two germline ends. The DNA for the CDR3 is TGTGCCAGTAGTATCAAGTACTCCTACGAGCAGTACTTC. This translates into CASSIKYSYEQYF.

The chain employs TRBV7-9 and TRBJ1-5; 10 bases fit TRBD1. Looked up from germline, CDR1 is SEHNR and CDR2 is FQNEAQ (reference sequence). The CDR3 runs 15 residues. V was pared by 1 base and J by 5 bases, with 2 bases of the junction left unmatched. The CDR3: CASSLDGTGDQPQHF. As DNA, the CDR3 is TGTGCCAGCAGCTTAGACGGGACAGGGGATCAGCCCCAGCATTTT.

The rearrangement links TRBV7-3 to TRBJ2-1; either TRBD1 or TRBD2 may fit D (5 bases each). The germline CDR1 and CDR2 sequences are SGHTA and FQGTGA. The CDR3 spans 13 residues. V was pared by 7 bases and J by 4 bases, with 11 bases between. DNA for the CDR3: TGTGCCAGCACCCCGGGGCAGTACAATGAGCAGTTCTTC. It translates to CASTPGQYNEQFF.

The J gene is TRBJ2-7, the V gene TRBV6-5, with a weak D call TRBD1 (5 bases). This CDR3 has 14 residues. In germline, CDR1 is MNHEY, CDR2 SVGAGI. The ends were cut back, 7 bases at V and 3 bases at J, with 16 bases in the middle. The CDR3 DNA sequence: TGTGCCAGCACTCCGACAGTTTTAGACTACGAGCAGTACTTC. It codes for CASTPTVLDYEQYF.

As concerns this clone: Because it lacks the conserved phenylalanine or tryptophan at the end, this CDR3 is likely a read error. No DNA is shown, since the ends of the CDR3 on it are uncertain; the CDR3 is the one TCRdb lists. The J gene is TRBJ2-4, the V gene TRBV10-1; the table calls TRBD1, which could not be checked here. Looked up from germline, CDR1 is WNHNN and CDR2 is SYGVQD (reference sequence). Counting both end residues, the CDR3 totals 15 amino acids. CDR3 region: CASSEPGQVKHSVLI.

The chain has TRBV4-3 and TRBJ2-7; D is possibly TRBD2 (5 bases). Looked up from germline, CDR1 is LGHNA and CDR2 is YSLEER. V was pared by 4 bases and J by 2 bases, with 21 bases between. This CDR3 has 17 residues. CDR3 sequence: CASSRYRSREWAYEQYF. For the CDR3, the DNA is TGCGCCAGCAGCCGATACCGGAGCCGGGAATGGGCCTACGAGCAGTACTTC.